This T cell receptor (beta chain) comes out of a study of shared clonotypes between healthy human individuals (dated by TCRdb to about 2020). General notes on the study: The cohort included a few men and two women between 18 and 49 years of age. Libraries were prepared and TCR repertoires were sequenced by different laboratories using diverse techniques, in order to increase sequencing depth and limit assay-specific biases. For each donor, CD4 naive and CD4 memory were each given three plates, CD8 naive was given two plates, and CD8 memory was given one plate. The study deeply sequenced blood TCR repertoires of 5 or 6 healthy adults to estimate repertoire size and the extent of clonotype sharing between individuals. Per donor, leukapheresis produced somewhere between about 0.94 and 9 billion PBMCs.

Using the deep immunoSEQ assay, multiplex PCR amplified TCR CDR3 regions from genomic DNA. Extracted genomic DNA from each cell subset was distributed evenly across all wells of several immunoSEQ 96-well plates, and each plate was treated as a replicate. For sorted subsets, about 200 ng genomic DNA, equal to tens of thousands of T cell genomes, was loaded into each replicate PCR. Purified libraries were measured with a Qubit 3.0 fluorometer, size-checked on a Bioanalyzer 2100, and measured again with the KAPA Library Quantification kit. Every immunoSEQ 96-well plate was sequenced on a dedicated single-read 150-cycle Illumina NextSeq 550 flow cell. In the original analysis: Because the immunoSEQ output included only junctional sequences and no quality scores, the filtering could not be the same as the filtering used for full-length reads. To assign V/J genes and CDR3, sequences were annotated against IMGT germline references using PyIR, a Python wrapper for IgBLAST v1.9. Reads with weak V/J assignments (E-value above 1e-6), missing CDR3, stop codons, out-of-frame junctions, or ambiguous translated residues were removed. V3J clonotypes were defined as sequences sharing an identical inferred V gene, J gene, and CDR3 amino acid sequence. The percentage overlap between two repertoires was calculated by dividing the number of shared unique clonotypes by the size of the smaller repertoire. Repertoire richness was assessed with RTK rarefaction, the Chao1 estimator, and Recon v2.1 estimates of unobserved clonotypes. For all TCRbeta clonotypes obtained by the gDNA method from a handful of donors, generation probabilities were computed with OLGA. Entries here come from immuneACCESS through TCRdb and include only in-frame sequences with V and J called. Some clones fail to appear in such tables; in the studies checked, an unresolved V gene covers under half of the shortfall, and the cause of the remainder is unknown. V and J calls and clone size are as listed in that table; D and trimming were resolved from the DNA. Across this sample there are millions of clones, with approximately 94% seen only once. Jointly, the top ten make up 0.85% to 1.2% of the sample.

Beyond this particular receptor, the publication reports: Sampling was restricted to blood, and TCR repertoires in tissues likely differ from the TCR repertoires found in blood. Rarefaction of sorted-subset datasets indicated incomplete sequencing despite the large sequencing depth. Compared with non-shared clonotypes, the clonotypes found in all four sorted-subset donors had higher generation probabilities. Across a few donors, roughly 5.4% of naive CD4, roughly 3.5% of naive CD8, approximately 2.5% of memory CD4, and under 0.45% of memory CD8 clonotypes were shared. Because the study included only a small number of donors, the genetic and exposure-history diversity represented was limited. Larger estimated clonotype richness was generally found for naive subsets than for memory subsets. Based on pairwise subsampling, the degree of clonotype sharing among donors was expected to be affected by sequencing depth.

Turning to this clone: Its antigen target is currently unknown. No qualities accompany the bases; no much larger clone lies one base away.

For the CD8 naive samples, CD45RO-negative cells were positively selected for CCR7, yielding a CD45RA+CCR7+ population from which TemRA cells were excluded. The donors were healthy, HIV-negative adults who had no recently reported acute infections or vaccinations. Every donor was a Caucasian adult residing in Nashville, Tennessee, USA. Blood was obtained by leukapheresis, after which PBMCs were separated by Ficoll-Histopaque density gradient centrifugation and cryopreserved in liquid nitrogen vapor phase. Purity and quantity of every magnetically sorted T cell population were checked by analytical flow cytometry. Each sorted fraction had its genomic DNA isolated and then quantified by UV absorbance on a Nanodrop 2000c. The sample comprised naive CD8+ T cells sorted from blood. In the paper's terms, the cell subset or site label means: CD45RA+CCR7+. This receptor was identified in a man younger than 35 in good health.

CDR3 sequence: CASSPLTGGGGNTIYF. Here is the DNA: TGTGCCAGCAGCCCCTTGACAGGGGGAGGTGGAAACACCATATATTTT. This receptor chain uses TRBV9 and TRBJ1-3, with 9 central nucleotides matching TRBD1. The CDR3 sequence holds 16 residues, the cysteine and phenylalanine included. The read is trimmed to its CDR3 DNA, 48 bases read in frame from base 1. Trimming accounts for 4 bases at V and 3 bases at J, while the number of junction bases matched to no gene is 8. As encoded in the germline V gene, CDR1 is SGDLS while CDR2 is YYNGEE.